These 17 T cell receptor beta chains share one sample of origin, sequenced in a study of T cell responses to AZD1222 COVID-19 vaccine. Repertoires were generated with immunoSEQ multiplex PCR, while TCRdb's copy carries only in-frame clones and drops some. The sample lists about 120,000 clones, more than 85% occurring once. The material was peripheral blood, obtained 28 days after the second AZD1222 dose. The source of these receptors is an adult who received the AZD1222 COVID-19 vaccine.

This chain links TRBV6-5 with TRBJ1-4, with D unclear. The CDR3 extends over 13 amino acids. The germline V gene encodes CDR1 MNHEY and CDR2 SVGAGI. The germline V and J ends were trimmed by 6 bases and 2 bases, with 7 bases remaining between them. The CDR3 DNA reads as TGTGCCAGCAGCCGCCCGACTAATGAAAAACTGTTTTTT. Translation gives CASSRPTNEKLFF.

The chain links TRBV23-1 to TRBJ2-3, with D perhaps matching TRBD1 (5 bases). TRBV23-1 is classed as an ORF, of uncertain function. This CDR3 spans 18 amino acids. The germline V and J ends were trimmed by 0 bases and 4 bases, with 20 bases remaining between them. The CDR3: CASSQSEPTGLRADTQYF. CDR3 in DNA: TGCGCCAGCAGTCAATCAGAGCCGACTGGGCTCAGGGCAGATACGCAGTATTTT.

The rearrangement joins TRBV29-1 to TRBJ2-6; TRBD1 aligns across 9 bases. The trim removed 5 bases at V and 0 bases at J, leaving 5 bases unmatched. CDR1 and CDR2 (germline): SQVTM, ANQGSEA. This CDR3 is built from 16 residues. This CDR3 is CSVFGTGTSGANVLTF. In DNA form, the CDR3 reads TGCAGCGTTTTCGGGACAGGGACCTCTGGGGCCAACGTCCTGACTTTC.

In this sample, this clone turned up once. This rearrangement joins TRBV7-2 to TRBJ1-5, with D uncertain. This CDR3 is 15 amino acids long. V gave up 1 base and J gave up 1 base, with 8 bases separating them. Germline CDR1 reads SGHTA; CDR2 reads FQGNSA. CDR3 DNA: TGTGCCAGCAGCTTAGGAGCTGAGAGCAATCAGCCCCAGCATTTT. This translates into CASSLGAESNQPQHF.

V and J are TRBV4-3 and TRBJ2-6, with a tentative D call TRBD2 (6 bases). This CDR3 is 16 amino acids long. The germline V gene encodes CDR1 LGHNA and CDR2 YSLEER. V gave up 0 bases and J gave up 0 bases, with 6 bases separating them. The chain's CDR3 is CASSQEAGSGANVLTF. For the CDR3, the DNA is TGCGCCAGCAGCCAAGAAGCGGGCTCTGGGGCCAACGTCCTGACTTTC.

The V and J genes are TRBV19 and TRBJ2-2, with D perhaps given as TRBD1 or TRBD2 (5 bases each). CDR1 LNHDA and CDR2 SQIVND come from the germline V gene (reference sequence). V was clipped by 6 bases and J by 1 base, with 12 bases between them. The CDR3 has 15 residues. CDR3 nucleotide sequence: TGTGCCAGTAGGGGACGTAGCCTGAACACCGGGGAGCTGTTTTTT. This codes for CASRGRSLNTGELFF.

This sequence joins TRBV7-2 and TRBJ1-3, with D possibly being TRBD1 (6 bases). V was shortened by 5 bases and J by 0 bases, with 11 bases between the two germline ends. This CDR3 is built from 15 residues. The germline V gene encodes CDR1 SGHTA and CDR2 FQGNSA. The CDR3 reads CASSLDSRSGNTIYF. The DNA of the CDR3 is TGTGCCAGCAGCCTGGACAGCCGCTCTGGAAACACCATATATTTT.

The J gene is TRBJ2-6, the V gene TRBV9; D ambiguous. The germline V gene has CDR1 SGDLS and CDR2 YYNGEE. This CDR3 spans 16 amino acids. V lost 2 bases to trimming and J lost 0 bases, with 9 bases between them. CDR3 sequence reads: CASSVQTSSGANVLTF. The CDR3 coding sequence is TGTGCCAGCAGCGTCCAGACGAGCTCTGGGGCCAACGTCCTGACTTTC. The full variable domain, in which reference TRBV9 and TRBJ2-6 provide the parts outside the CDR3, is DSGVTQTPKHLITATGQRVTLRCSPRSGDLSVYWYQQSLDQGLQFLIQYYNGEERAKGNILERFSAQQFPDLHSELNLSSLELGDSALYFCASSVQTSSGANVLTFGAGSRLTVL.

The chain employs TRBV5-1 and TRBJ1-3; no clear D. CDR1 SGHRS and CDR2 YFSETQ come from the germline V gene. The CDR3 spans 14 residues. Trimming stripped 5 bases from V and 2 bases from J, with 11 bases between. The CDR3 region is CASRSGITGNTIYF. Written as DNA, the CDR3 is TGCGCCAGCAGATCGGGGATCACTGGAAACACCATATATTTT.

The chain is built from TRBV13 and TRBJ2-5; D ambiguous. CDR3 length equals 12 residues. With 3 bases removed from V and 5 bases from J, the gap between germline ends came to 7 bases. Germline loops: CDR1 PRHDT, CDR2 FYEKMQ (reference sequence). The CDR3 protein is CASSFGKETQYF. The DNA of the CDR3 is TGTGCCAGCAGCTTTGGGAAGGAGACCCAGTACTTC.

This clone appeared a few times. The chain couples TRBV9 to TRBJ2-2, with D hard to call. CDR1 is SGDLS, CDR2 YYNGEE, per germline. V lost 4 bases, J lost 8 bases, and 12 bases lay in between. The CDR3 consists of 13 residues. CDR3 region: CASSPALQGELFF. Written as DNA, the CDR3 is TGTGCCAGCAGCCCCGCCCTACAGGGGGAGCTGTTTTTT. Using reference TRBV9 and TRBJ2-2 for the parts outside the CDR3, the full variable domain is DSGVTQTPKHLITATGQRVTLRCSPRSGDLSVYWYQQSLDQGLQFLIQYYNGEERAKGNILERFSAQQFPDLHSELNLSSLELGDSALYFCASSPALQGELFFGEGSRLTVL.

The J gene is TRBJ1-2, the V gene TRBV4-3, with 7 positions matching TRBD1. The length of the CDR3 is 18 residues. Unmatched junction bases numbered 15, after V lost 1 base and J lost 4 bases. Germline CDR1 LGHNA, CDR2 YSLEER. CDR3 sequence reads: CASSQGTGSSSRVYGYTF. The DNA for the CDR3 is TGCGCCAGCAGCCAAGGGACAGGCTCCTCCAGCCGCGTCTATGGCTACACCTTC.

The chain recombines TRBV7-9 with TRBJ1-2; TRBD1 is a possible D gene (5 bases). From germline, CDR1 is SEHNR and CDR2 FQNEAQ (reference sequence). The CDR3 is 16 amino acids. V was pared by 5 bases and J by 0 bases, with 16 bases between. CDR3 residues: CASSRGQGQANYGYTF. The CDR3 DNA sequence: TGTGCCAGCAGCCGAGGGCAGGGCCAAGCTAACTATGGCTACACCTTC.

This chain joins TRBV4-3 and TRBJ2-3; 9 positions agree with TRBD2. V lost 1 base and J lost 5; bases outside the gene matches: 7. This CDR3 is built from 16 residues. Germline V gene sequence: CDR1 LGHNA, CDR2 YSLEER. CDR3: CASSQGLRGGGDTQYF. The CDR3 DNA sequence: TGCGCCAGCAGCCAAGGACTACGCGGGGGGGGAGATACGCAGTATTTT.

This clone came up once. This rearrangement joins TRBV27 to TRBJ2-5; 7 nucleotides agree with TRBD2. The CDR3 contains 15 residues. In germline, CDR1 is MNHEY, CDR2 SMNVEV (reference sequence). V shed 4 bases and J 1 base; nucleotides not matched to a gene: 6. CDR3 DNA: TGTGCCAGCAGTTGGGGAGGGAGAGGCCAAGAGACCCAGTACTTC. Its protein is CASSWGGRGQETQYF.

Turning to this clone: The junction does not match germline at one end; this may be a read error. J is TRBJ2-3 and V is TRBV3-1 (or the pseudogene TRBV3-2); D may be TRBD2 (6 bases). The CDR3 contains 13 residues. Germline V gene sequence: CDR1 LGHDT, CDR2 YNNKEL (reference sequence). CDR3 loop: CASSQDGGTLALF. The DNA for the CDR3 is TGTGCCAGCAGCCAAGATGGAGGGACTTTGGCCCTTTTT.

The rearrangement links TRBV9 to TRBJ2-7; D is possibly TRBD1 (7 bases). Germline CDR1 SGDLS, CDR2 YYNGEE. The V and J ends lost 3 bases and 1 base respectively, with 14 bases between them. This CDR3 contains 15 residues. CDR3 in DNA: TGTGCCAGCAGCGCGGGGGACAGAGATTCCTACGAGCAGTACTTC. Amino acid sequence: CASSAGDRDSYEQYF.